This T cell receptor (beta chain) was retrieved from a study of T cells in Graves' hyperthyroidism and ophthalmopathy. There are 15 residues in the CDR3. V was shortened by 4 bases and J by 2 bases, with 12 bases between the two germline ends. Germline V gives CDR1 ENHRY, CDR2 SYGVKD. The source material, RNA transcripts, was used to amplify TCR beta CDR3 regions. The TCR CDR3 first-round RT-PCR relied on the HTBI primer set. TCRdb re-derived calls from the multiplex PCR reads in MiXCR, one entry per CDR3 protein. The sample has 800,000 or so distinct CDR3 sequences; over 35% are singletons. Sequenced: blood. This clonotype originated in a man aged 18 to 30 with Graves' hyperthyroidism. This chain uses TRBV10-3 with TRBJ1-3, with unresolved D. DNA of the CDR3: TGTGCCATCAGTGGTCGGGTTATGGCTGGAAACACCATATATTTT. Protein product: CAISGRVMAGNTIYF.